This TCR beta chain was obtained from a study of blood T cell repertoires in COVID-19. V lost 6 bases, J lost 9 bases, and 10 bases stayed unmatched. Germline CDR1 is MNHEY and CDR2 is SMNVEV (reference sequence). The CDR3 totals 13 residues. Using immunoSEQ multiplex PCR, the repertoire was profiled, and TCRdb retains in-frame clones only, with some absent. The sample consists of nearly 95,000 clones, approximately 87% of them appearing once. The chain uses TRBV27 and TRBJ2-7, with TRBD1 matching over 8 bases. The sample consisted of peripheral blood. This sequence was found in a human donor with acute or convalescent COVID-19. The donor label of this sample is uncertain. CDR3 loop: CASRQGGAATQYF. CDR3 DNA: TGTGCCAGCAGACAGGGGGGCGCTGCTACGCAGTACTTC.